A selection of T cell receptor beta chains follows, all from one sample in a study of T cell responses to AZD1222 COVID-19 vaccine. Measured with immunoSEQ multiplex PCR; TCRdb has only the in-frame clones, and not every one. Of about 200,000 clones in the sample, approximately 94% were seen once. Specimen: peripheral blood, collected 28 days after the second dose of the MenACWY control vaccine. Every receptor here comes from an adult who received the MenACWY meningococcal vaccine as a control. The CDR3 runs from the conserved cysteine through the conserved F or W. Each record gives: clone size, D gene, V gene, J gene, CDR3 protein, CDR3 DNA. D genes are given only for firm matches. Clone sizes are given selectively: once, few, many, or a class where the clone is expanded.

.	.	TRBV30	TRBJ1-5	CAWSVLGGQPQHF	TGTGCCTGGAGTGTTCTAGGGGGTCAGCCCCAGCATTTT
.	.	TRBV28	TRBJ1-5	CASSLTGTRGNQPQHF	TGTGCCAGCAGTTTAACCGGGACGAGGGGTAATCAGCCCCAGCATTTT
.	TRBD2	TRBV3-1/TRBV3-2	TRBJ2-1	CASSPLAGVWYEQFF	TGTGCCAGCAGCCCTCTAGCGGGAGTTTGGTATGAGCAGTTCTTC
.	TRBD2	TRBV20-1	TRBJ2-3	CSARRREGPYF	TGCAGTGCTAGGAGGCGGGAGGGCCCCTATTTT
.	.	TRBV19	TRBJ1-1	CASSIAGEAFF	TGTGCCAGTAGTATAGCCGGTGAAGCTTTCTTT
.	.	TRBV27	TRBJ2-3	CASSLSITDTQYF	TGTGCCAGCAGTTTATCGATCACAGATACGCAGTATTTT
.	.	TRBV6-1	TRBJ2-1	CASSVIGQYNEQFF	TGTGCCAGCAGTGTCATTGGACAGTACAATGAGCAGTTCTTC
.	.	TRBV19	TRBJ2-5	CASRGNRALYETQYF	TGTGCCAGTAGAGGTAACAGGGCGCTATATGAGACCCAGTACTTC
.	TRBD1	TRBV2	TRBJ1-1	CASSFPGQGAEAFF	TGTGCCAGCAGCTTCCCGGGACAGGGGGCCGAAGCTTTCTTT
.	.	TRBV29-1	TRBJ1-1	CSVKLGTTEAFF	TGCAGCGTAAAACTCGGTACCACTGAAGCTTTCTTT
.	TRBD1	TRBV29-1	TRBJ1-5	CSVLSTGAGNQPQHF	TGCAGCGTTCTATCAACAGGGGCTGGGAATCAGCCCCAGCATTTT
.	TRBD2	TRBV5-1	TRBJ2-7	CASSQGTSGVISYEQYF	TGCGCCAGCAGCCAAGGGACTAGCGGGGTGATCTCCTACGAGCAGTACTTC
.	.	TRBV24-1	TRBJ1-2	CATSDPIQGYTF	TGTGCCACCAGTGACCCAATCCAGGGCTACACCTTC
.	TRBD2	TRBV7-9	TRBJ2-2	CASSFRLADTGELFF	TGTGCCAGCAGCTTCCGACTAGCGGACACCGGGGAGCTGTTTTTT
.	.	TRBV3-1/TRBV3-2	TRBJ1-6	CASSQDLVNSPLHF	TGTGCCAGCAGCCAAGATCTAGTAAATTCACCCCTCCACTTT
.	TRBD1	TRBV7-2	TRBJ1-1	CASSLGGTGVSDTEAFF	TGTGCCAGCAGCTTAGGCGGGACAGGGGTAAGTGACACTGAAGCTTTCTTT
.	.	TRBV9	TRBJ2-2	CASSVVLSGELFF	TGTGCCAGCAGCGTAGTCCTGAGCGGGGAGCTGTTTTTT
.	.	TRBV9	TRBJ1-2	CASSGRGGPEGYGYTF	TGTGCCAGCAGCGGACGCGGGGGCCCTGAGGGCTATGGCTACACCTTC
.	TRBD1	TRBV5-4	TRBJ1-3	CASSLGGQGVNTIYF	TGTGCCAGCAGCTTGGGCGGTCAGGGGGTGAACACCATATATTTT
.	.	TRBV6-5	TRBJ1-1	CASSYSQGTEAFF	TGTGCCAGCAGTTACTCTCAGGGCACTGAAGCTTTCTTT
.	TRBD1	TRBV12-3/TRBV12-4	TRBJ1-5	CASSSQGGQPQHF	TGTGCCAGCAGTTCACAGGGGGGTCAGCCCCAGCATTTT
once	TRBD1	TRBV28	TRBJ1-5	CASSLGKGAAGNQPQHF	TGTGCCAGCAGTTTAGGGAAGGGGGCCGCTGGAAATCAGCCCCAGCATTTT
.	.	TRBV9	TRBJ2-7	CASSPRDNSYEQYF	TGTGCCAGCAGCCCCCGGGACAATTCCTACGAGCAGTACTTC
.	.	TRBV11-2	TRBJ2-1	CASSPIRRELGNEQFF	TGTGCCAGCAGCCCGATTCGCCGGGAGCTCGGCAATGAGCAGTTCTTC
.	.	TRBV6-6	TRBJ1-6	CASSYSETNSPLHF	TGTGCCAGCAGTTACTCGGAGACCAATTCACCCCTCCACTTT
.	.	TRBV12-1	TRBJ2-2	CASSFTSRLAGVTGELFF	TGTGCCAGCAGCTTCACCTCCCGACTAGCGGGAGTCACCGGGGAGCTGTTTTTT
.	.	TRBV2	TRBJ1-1	CASMGGTEAFF	TGTGCCAGCATGGGGGGAACTGAAGCTTTCTTT
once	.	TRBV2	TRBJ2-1	CAIPTDIYGNNEQFF	TGTGCCATCCCGACAGATATCTACGGAAACAATGAGCAGTTCTTC
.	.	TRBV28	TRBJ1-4	CASREVGGNEKLFF	TGTGCCAGCAGAGAAGTCGGAGGGAATGAAAAACTGTTTTTT
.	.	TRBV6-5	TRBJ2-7	CASSRTYEQYF	TGTGCCAGCAGTCGAACCTACGAGCAGTACTTC
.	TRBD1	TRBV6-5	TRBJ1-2	CASSFSGTGPPGYTF	TGTGCCAGCAGTTTTTCCGGGACAGGGCCTCCTGGCTACACCTTC
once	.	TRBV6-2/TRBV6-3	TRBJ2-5	CASSYSFAGQQETQYF	TGTGCCAGCAGTTACTCTTTTGCGGGGCAACAAGAGACCCAGTACTTC
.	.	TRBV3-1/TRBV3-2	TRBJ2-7	CASTHGTSSYEQYF	TGTGCCAGCACCCATGGTACTAGCTCCTACGAGCAGTACTTC
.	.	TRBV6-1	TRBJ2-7	CASSEGGRELKQYF	TGTGCCAGCAGTGAAGGTGGCAGGGAATTAAAGCAGTACTTC
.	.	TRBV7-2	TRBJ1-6	CASSLRPPPAPLHF	TGTGCCAGCAGCTTACGACCCCCCCCTGCACCCCTCCACTTT